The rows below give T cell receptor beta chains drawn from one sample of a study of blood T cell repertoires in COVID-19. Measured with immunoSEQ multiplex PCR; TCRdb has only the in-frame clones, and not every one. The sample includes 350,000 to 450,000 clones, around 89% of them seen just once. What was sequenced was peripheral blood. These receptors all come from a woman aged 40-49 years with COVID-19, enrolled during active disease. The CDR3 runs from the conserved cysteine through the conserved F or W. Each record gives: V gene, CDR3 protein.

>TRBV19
CASSISRYGYTF
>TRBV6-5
CASMAESRGNQPQHF
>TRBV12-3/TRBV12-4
CASNFHSNQPQHF
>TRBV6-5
CASNQGTSSYNEQFF
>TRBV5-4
CASRSKGLVGDTQYF
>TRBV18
CASSPGGFGYTEAFF
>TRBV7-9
CASSRATGGGSPLHF
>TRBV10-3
CAISESTGVKTQYF
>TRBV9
CASSAGTGGTGELFF
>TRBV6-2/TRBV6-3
CASSQGPGGMDEQYF
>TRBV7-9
CASSRRELSDTQYF
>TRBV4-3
CASSQDLGTFPNYGYTF
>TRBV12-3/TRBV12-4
CASSFRDNEQFF
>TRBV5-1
CASSSTVSTGSYEQYF
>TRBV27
CASSLLGSKGDQPQHF
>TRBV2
CASSEVVLAGVQETQYF
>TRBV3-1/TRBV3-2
CASSQHPGLAYEQYF
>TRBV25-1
CASSEYPDRVLGQPQHF